Below, 21 T cell receptor beta chains from the same sample are listed, as sequenced in a study of blood T cell repertoires in COVID-19. Generated by immunoSEQ multiplex PCR, the TCRdb table keeps only in-frame clones and is missing some. The sample consists of tens of thousands of clones, around 85% of them appearing once. The specimen sequenced was peripheral blood. These receptors were taken from an older man with acute or convalescent COVID-19.

This clone was counted a few times. This chain links TRBV10-3 with TRBJ1-5; D unclear. There are 13 residues in the CDR3. Deletions cut 0 bases from V and 10 bases from J, with 10 bases between. Looked up from germline, CDR1 is ENHRY and CDR2 is SYGVKD. The CDR3 region has the DNA TGTGCCATCAGTGAGTCGTTGGGCGTCCCCCAGCATTTT. Amino acid sequence: CAISESLGVPQHF.

The chain recombines TRBV6-1 with TRBJ1-3; D is undetermined. CDR1 MNHNS and CDR2 SASEGT come from the germline V gene. The V and J ends lost 2 bases and 0 bases respectively, with 23 bases between them. CDR3 size: 20 residues. This CDR3 is CASSERVPGAVASSGNTIYF. The CDR3 nucleotides read TGTGCCAGCAGTGAAAGAGTGCCGGGAGCCGTCGCCAGCTCTGGAAACACCATATATTTT.

DNA of the CDR3: TGCAGCGTGGGGTCTCAGGGGGAGACCCAGTACTTC. This sequence encodes CSVGSQGETQYF. The chain has TRBV29-1 and TRBJ2-5, with a possible D match to TRBD1 (6 bases). The CDR3 spans 12 residues. Germline V CDR1 and CDR2: SQVTM, ANQGSEA. V shed 6 bases and J shed 5 bases, with 13 bases lying between them.

V and J are TRBV11-2 and TRBJ2-3; D is possibly TRBD2 (5 bases). Trimming took off 5 bases at V and 1 base at J, with 19 bases between the two ends. This CDR3 comprises 17 residues. Germline CDR1 and CDR2: SGHAT and FQNNGV. The CDR3 region is CASSLRPGAGGTDTQYF. The CDR3, as DNA: TGTGCCAGCAGCCTAAGACCCGGTGCCGGGGGCACAGATACGCAGTATTTT.

The V and J genes are TRBV19 and TRBJ2-1; TRBD1 aligns across 9 bases. The CDR3 contains 17 residues. V gave up 5 bases and J gave up 5 bases; unmatched junction bases: 13. Germline V gene data show CDR1 as LNHDA and CDR2 as SQIVND (reference sequence). The CDR3 spells CASSLKPPGQGNNEQFF. The CDR3 DNA reads as TGTGCCAGTAGTCTAAAACCCCCCGGACAGGGGAACAATGAGCAGTTCTTC.

This clone appeared once. V is TRBV9 and J is TRBJ1-2, with TRBD1 as a possible D gene (6 bases). Trimming took 2 bases from V and 5 from J, leaving 19 bases between them. This CDR3 is 16 amino acids long. Germline-derived CDR1 and CDR2 are SGDLS and YYNGEE. In DNA, the CDR3 is TGTGCCAGCAGCGTCAGCGGACAGTCGTATCCTTATGGCTACACCTTC. Translating it yields CASSVSGQSYPYGYTF.

Turning to this clone: Since the CDR3 does not end with the conserved phenylalanine or tryptophan, this likely comes from a read error. The DNA is left out, because the CDR3 cannot be placed on it with certainty; the CDR3 is given as TCRdb lists it. The chain joins TRBV6-6 to TRBJ2-7; TRBD1 is the table's D call and was not checked against the DNA. The CDR3 sequence runs 12 residues, both termini included. Germline V CDR1 and CDR2: MNHNY, SVGAGI (reference sequence). CDR3: CASSDPPGQGFI.

The chain carries TRBV7-3 and TRBJ1-1; 7 bases align to TRBD1. This CDR3 is 14 amino acids long. J lost 4 bases, V lost 6 bases, and 8 bases had no gene match. Germline CDR1 SGHTA, CDR2 FQGTGA. CDR3 sequence: CASSSTGVGTEAFF. CDR3 nucleotides: TGTGCCAGCAGTTCAACAGGGGTGGGCACTGAAGCTTTCTTT. The full variable domain, its missing parts supplied by reference TRBV7-3 and TRBJ1-1, is GAGVSQTPSNKVTEKGKYVELRCDPISGHTALYWYRQSLGQGPEFLIYFQGTGAADDSGLPNDRFFAVRPEGSVSTLKIQRTERGDSAVYLCASSSTGVGTEAFFGQGTRLTVV.

The V and J genes are TRBV29-1 and TRBJ2-7; 9 positions match TRBD1. Germline loops: CDR1 SQVTM, CDR2 ANQGSEA. The ends lost 1 base at V and 3 bases at J; junction bases unmatched: 10. CDR3 size: 16 residues. CDR3 sequence reads: CSVEAGGQGRDYEQYF. DNA for the CDR3: TGCAGCGTTGAAGCTGGCGGACAGGGGAGAGACTACGAGCAGTACTTC.

The chain has TRBV6-5 and TRBJ2-1; 9 nucleotides align to TRBD2. Trimming took 2 bases from V and 4 from J; bases not matched to a gene: 3. CDR1 is MNHEY, CDR2 SVGAGI, per germline. The CDR3 has 15 amino acids. Written as DNA, the CDR3 is TGTGCCAGCAGTTACACGCTAGCGGGATACAATGAGCAGTTCTTC. Translating gives CASSYTLAGYNEQFF.

CDR3 sequence reads: CASSRQGTDTQYF. DNA for the CDR3: TGTGCCAGCAGTCGACAGGGGACAGATACGCAGTATTTT. The chain carries TRBV2 and TRBJ2-3; 8 positions match TRBD1. The V gene end was trimmed by 5 bases and the J gene end by 3 bases; junction bases not matched to a gene: 1. Germline V gives CDR1 SNHLY, CDR2 FYNNEI. The CDR3 has 13 amino acids.

This clone was observed a single time. V usage is TRBV5-1 and J usage is TRBJ1-6; 7 bases are shared with TRBD1. V lost 4 bases and J lost 14; bases outside the gene matches: 9. The germline V gene has CDR1 SGHRS and CDR2 YFSETQ. The CDR3 sequence is 13 residues long. The CDR3 sequence: CASSLETTGALHF. CDR3 sequence (DNA): TGCGCCAGCAGCCTGGAAACCACAGGGGCCCTCCACTTT.

The gene calls are TRBV3-1 (or the pseudogene TRBV3-2) and TRBJ2-3; no clear D gene. V lost 2 bases to trimming and J lost 4 bases, with 4 bases between them. From germline, CDR1 is LGHDT and CDR2 YNNKEL (reference sequence). The CDR3 totals 12 residues. CDR3 sequence: CASSQFADTQYF. CDR3 sequence (DNA): TGTGCCAGCAGCCAATTCGCAGATACGCAGTATTTT.

The rearrangement joins TRBV18 to TRBJ1-1, with D unclear. Germline CDR1 is KGHSH and CDR2 is LQKENI. The CDR3 extends over 12 amino acids. The V gene lost 10 bases and the J gene lost 6 bases, with 15 bases spanning the gap. DNA for the CDR3: TGTGCCACCCTATTCTCTCTCGCTGAAGCTTTCTTT. It specifies CATLFSLAEAFF.

The sample holds one count of this clone. The chain couples TRBV29-1 to TRBJ1-1, with D possibly matching TRBD1 (5 bases). The CDR3 length is 14 residues. Germline CDR1 and CDR2: SQVTM and ANQGSEA. V lost 7 bases and J lost 11, with 26 bases in between. Here the CDR3 reads CSALSGEWVHAAFF. CDR3 nucleotide sequence: TGCAGCGCCCTTTCGGGGGAGTGGGTTCATGCGGCTTTCTTT.

This clone was observed a single time. The rearrangement links TRBV19 to TRBJ2-3, with 9 bases fitting TRBD2. Germline CDR1 and CDR2: LNHDA and SQIVND (reference sequence). V was pared by 3 bases and J by 4 bases, with 8 bases of the junction left unmatched. The CDR3 extends over 16 amino acids. CDR3 sequence reads: CASSIDPSGKSDTQYF. The CDR3 DNA reads as TGTGCCAGTAGTATTGACCCTAGCGGGAAGTCAGATACGCAGTATTTT. Together with reference TRBV19 and TRBJ2-3, the CDR3 gives the full variable domain: DGGITQSPKYLFRKEGQNVTLSCEQNLNHDAMYWYRQDPGQGLRLIYYSQIVNDFQKGDIAEGYSVSREKKESFPLTVTSAQKNPTAFYLCASSIDPSGKSDTQYFGPGTRLTVL.

The chain links TRBV4-2 to TRBJ2-7, with 8 bases fitting TRBD2. Germline V CDR1 and CDR2: LGHNA, YNFKEQ. V lost 3 bases, J lost 1 base, and 23 bases stayed unmatched. The CDR3 extends over 21 amino acids. The chain's CDR3 is CASSHQLARGGPGGVSYEQYF. The CDR3 DNA reads TGTGCCAGCAGCCACCAACTTGCTCGGGGGGGGCCTGGGGGAGTATCCTACGAGCAGTACTTC.

J is TRBJ2-5 and V is TRBV28; D ambiguous. Germline V CDR1 and CDR2: MDHEN, SYDVKM. The CDR3 has 12 amino acids. Trimming took off 7 bases at V and 2 bases at J, with 8 bases between the two ends. CDR3 loop: CASTRKQETQYF. The CDR3, as DNA: TGTGCCAGCACGCGTAAACAAGAGACCCAGTACTTC.

The rearrangement joins TRBV27 to TRBJ2-2; the match to TRBD2 covers 12 bases. The V gene's germline CDR1 is MNHEY and CDR2 SMNVEV (reference sequence). The CDR3 runs 17 residues. Trimming took 5 bases from V and 0 from J; bases not matched to a gene: 4. This CDR3 reads CASSLRTSGTNTGELFF. The CDR3 nucleotides read TGTGCCAGCAGTCTCCGGACTAGCGGGACGAACACCGGGGAGCTGTTTTTT.

This sequence joins TRBV15 and TRBJ1-5; D gene ambiguous. Looked up from germline, CDR1 is LNHNV and CDR2 is YYDKDF (reference sequence). The CDR3 has 14 amino acids. V lost 0 bases and J 4 bases, leaving 7 bases between the germline ends. Written as DNA, the CDR3 is TGTGCCACCAGCAGAGATCGCGGAAATCAGCCCCAGCATTTT. Encoded protein: CATSRDRGNQPQHF.

The rearrangement uses TRBV7-6 and TRBJ1-6; D remains unclear. The CDR3 length is 12 residues. V gave up 5 bases and J gave up 9 bases, with 8 bases separating them. From germline, CDR1 is SGHVS and CDR2 FNYEAQ. Here the CDR3 DNA reads TGTGCCAGCAGCACTCCCCCTTCACCCCTCCACTTT. Translation: CASSTPPSPLHF.